The present entry profiles one TCR beta chain with its context. It has no known antigen specificity. Qualities for individual bases were not recorded, and no much larger clone is one base off. The sample belongs to a study of blood T cell repertoires in COVID-19 (TCRdb year 2020). Looking at the study overall: Collaborator samples came from the United States, Italy and Spain and covered acute and convalescent phases of COVID-19. Where available, HLA class I and class II types were obtained from metadata supplied by the sample provider rather than from assay-based typing. The prospective study material was composed of cDNA or gDNA derived from T cells, B-cell-depleted T cells, or PBMCs. Samples were obtained from the ongoing ImmuneRACE study (first 160 participants) and from 1,254 subjects provided by 6 global collaborators. The repertoires were released in a freely available public database meant as a resource for research on the immune response to SARS-CoV-2. The sample metadata nearly always contained a de-identified subject ID, COVID-19 status, age in years and sex. The dataset comprised deeply sampled blood TCRbeta repertoires from subjects exposed to, actively infected with, or recovered from COVID-19. What the work shows at the level of the full study, not this receptor alone: The amount of clinical and demographic metadata varied by source and participant and was provided uncurated.

The immunoSEQ Assay, a bias-controlled multiplex PCR, was used to amplify TCRbeta CDR3 regions from genomic DNA. Per the original workflow: Within the assay, amplification of reference gene primers was used to estimate how many nucleated cells each sample contained. To quantify the absolute abundance of each unique TCRbeta CDR3 rearrangement, sequence reads were collapsed and filtered. Productive Simpson clonality was computed per sample as the square root of Simpson's diversity index over productive rearrangements. As stored in TCRdb, this immuneACCESS dataset retains in-frame rearrangements with V and J assigned. A fraction of the clones does not appear; measured against another copy, unresolved V genes explain less than half of the discrepancy, and the remainder lacks a known reason. V and J calls and clone size are as listed in that table; D and trimming were resolved from the DNA. The sample table records about 120,000 clones; 75% to 90% of these occur just once. The top ten hold approximately 27% of the sample.

V sheds 4 bases and J sheds 3 bases, leaving 13 bases between their ends. The cysteine opens and the phenylalanine closes a CDR3 of 15 amino acids. The CDR3 DNA has 45 bases and is translated from base 1. The germline V gene encodes CDR1 SGHRS and CDR2 YFSETQ. Whole blood was collected in K2EDTA tubes by collaborating institutions according to the institutions' own protocols. For TCRbeta analysis, collaborator samples were shipped as frozen whole blood, as isolated PBMCs, or as DNA extracted from either sample type. The rearranged segments are TRBV5-1 and TRBJ2-2; the D segment could be TRBD1, given 5 matching bases. This receptor was identified in a man aged 65-85 years with active or convalescent COVID-19. The sample consisted of peripheral blood. The CDR3 amino acid sequence is: CASSLNPRDTGELFF. The nucleotides read TGCGCCAGCAGCCTAAATCCCAGGGACACCGGGGAGCTGTTTTTT.